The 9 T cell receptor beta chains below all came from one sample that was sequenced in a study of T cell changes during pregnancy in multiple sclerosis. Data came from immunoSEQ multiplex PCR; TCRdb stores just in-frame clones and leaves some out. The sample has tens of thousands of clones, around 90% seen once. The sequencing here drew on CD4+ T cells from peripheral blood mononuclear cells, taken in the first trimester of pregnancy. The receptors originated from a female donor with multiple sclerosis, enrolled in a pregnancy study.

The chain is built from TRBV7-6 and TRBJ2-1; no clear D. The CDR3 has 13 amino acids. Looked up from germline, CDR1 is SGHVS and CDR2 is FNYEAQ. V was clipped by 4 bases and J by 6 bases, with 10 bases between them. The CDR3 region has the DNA TGTGCCAGCAGCTCCCCCTCCGGCAATGAGCAGTTCTTC. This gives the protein CASSSPSGNEQFF.

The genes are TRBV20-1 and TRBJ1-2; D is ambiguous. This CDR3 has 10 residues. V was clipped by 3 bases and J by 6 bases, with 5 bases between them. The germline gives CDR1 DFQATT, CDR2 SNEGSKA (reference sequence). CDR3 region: CSAREDGYTF. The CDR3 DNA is TGCAGTGCTAGGGAGGATGGCTACACCTTC.

CDR3 DNA: TGTGCCAGCAGCTTAAGCCAGGGCGGCGGAAAACTGTTTTTT. This gives the protein CASSLSQGGGKLFF. The J gene is TRBJ1-4, the V gene TRBV7-2; the D gene is possibly TRBD1 (5 bases). Germline V CDR1 and CDR2: SGHTA, FQGNSA. V was clipped by 2 bases and J by 10 bases, with 14 bases between them. The CDR3 has 14 amino acids.

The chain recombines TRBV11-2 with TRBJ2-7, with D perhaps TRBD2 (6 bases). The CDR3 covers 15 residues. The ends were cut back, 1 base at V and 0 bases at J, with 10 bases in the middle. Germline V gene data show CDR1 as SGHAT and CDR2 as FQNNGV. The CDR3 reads CASSLGGGNSYEQYF. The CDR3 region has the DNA TGTGCCAGCAGCTTAGGTGGGGGGAACTCCTACGAGCAGTACTTC.

The CDR3 sequence is CASRPDRGLQPLHF. The CDR3 nucleotides read TGTGCCAGCAGACCCGACAGGGGGCTTCAACCCCTCCACTTT. The chain combines TRBV6-1 with TRBJ1-6, with 10 bases aligning to TRBD1. Germline assignment: CDR1 MNHNS and CDR2 SASEGT. The CDR3 extends over 14 amino acids. V shed 6 bases and J 12 bases; nucleotides not matched to a gene: 8.

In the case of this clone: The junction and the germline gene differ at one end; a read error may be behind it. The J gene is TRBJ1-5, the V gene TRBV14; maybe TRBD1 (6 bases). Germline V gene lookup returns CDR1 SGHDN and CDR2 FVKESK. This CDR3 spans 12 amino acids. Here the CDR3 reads CASSQVRDTLYF. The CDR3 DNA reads TGTGCCAGCAGCCAAGTTCGGGACACCCTGTATTTT.

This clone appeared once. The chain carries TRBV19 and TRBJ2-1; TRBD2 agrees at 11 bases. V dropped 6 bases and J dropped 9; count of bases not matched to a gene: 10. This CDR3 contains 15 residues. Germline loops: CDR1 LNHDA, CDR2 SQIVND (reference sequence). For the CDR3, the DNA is TGTGCCAGTAGCGGAATAGCGGGGGGGTTCGGTGAGCAGTTCTTC. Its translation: CASSGIAGGFGEQFF.

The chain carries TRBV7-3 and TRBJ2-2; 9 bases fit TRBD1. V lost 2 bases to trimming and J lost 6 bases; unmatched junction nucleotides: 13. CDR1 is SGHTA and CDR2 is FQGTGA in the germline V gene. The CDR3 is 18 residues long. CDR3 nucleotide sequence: TGTGCCAGCAGCTTATACCCCTCCGGGACAGGGATCGCCGGGGAGCTGTTTTTT. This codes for CASSLYPSGTGIAGELFF.

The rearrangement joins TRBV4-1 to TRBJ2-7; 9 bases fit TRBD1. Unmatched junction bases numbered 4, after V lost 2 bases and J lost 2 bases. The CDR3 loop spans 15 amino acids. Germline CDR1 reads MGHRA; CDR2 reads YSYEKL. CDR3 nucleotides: TGCGCCAGCAGCCAACCGGGACAGGGAACCTACGAGCAGTACTTC. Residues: CASSQPGQGTYEQYF.